One T cell receptor (beta chain) is described in this entry. The antigen is unknown. Libraries were prepared by immunoSEQ multiplex PCR; TCRdb keeps only in-frame clonotypes and omits some of them. The sample lists around 940,000 clones; around three quarters were seen once. The sample is drawn from a study of shared clonotypes between healthy human individuals. General observations from the study: Rarefaction gave evidence that sorted-subset sequencing remained incomplete despite large depth. The represented genetic and exposure-history diversity was limited by the small number of donors.

Deletions cut 8 bases from V and 4 bases from J, with 14 bases between. This CDR3 is built from 13 residues. The germline gives CDR1 MNHEY, CDR2 SMNVEV (reference sequence). Source material: memory CD4+ T cells sorted from blood. Subset here: CD45RA-negative fraction. This TCR derives from a man aged 18 to 29 in good health. This sequence joins TRBV27 and TRBJ1-2; D remains unclear. The CDR3 region has the DNA TGTGCCAGCGGAACCTCGGGCCCCTATGGCTACACCTTC. This codes for CASGTSGPYGYTF.